A single sample is the source of the 7 T cell receptor beta chains below, sequenced in a study of cytomegalovirus exposure and HLA in healthy donors. Vbeta (60) and Jbeta (13) primers were used in the PCR. Clones were read by immunoSEQ multiplex PCR, and TCRdb kept only the in-frame ones, dropping some. The table shows about 180,000 clones, with 76% occurring only once. Sequencing was performed on PBMCs. Receptor source: a man aged 18 to 30 in good health and CMV-seronegative.

This clone has only one observation. The chain couples TRBV10-3 to TRBJ1-2, with 9 bases that match TRBD1. The V segment lost 7 bases and the J segment 6 bases; nucleotides outside the gene matches: 12. The CDR3 has 15 amino acids. Germline CDR1 ENHRY, CDR2 SYGVKD. CDR3 protein: CAINNPGQGINGYTF. In DNA form, the CDR3 reads TGTGCCATCAATAATCCGGGACAGGGAATAAATGGCTACACCTTC.

The chain is built from TRBV2 and TRBJ1-4; no reliable D call. Trimming removed 7 bases from V and 0 bases from J, with 9 bases in between. CDR3 size: 14 residues. Germline V gene sequence: CDR1 SNHLY, CDR2 FYNNEI. The CDR3 spells CASTYRSTNEKLFF. CDR3 bases: TGTGCCAGCACCTACAGATCAACTAATGAAAAACTGTTTTTT.

This clone appeared a few times. V is TRBV7-8 and J is TRBJ2-6; weak D call: TRBD2 (5 bases). The CDR3 has 16 residues. Germline CDR1 reads SGHVS; CDR2 reads FQNEAQ. The V end was cut by 6 bases, the J end by 1 base, with 13 bases between. CDR3 residues: CASSRGRPSGANVLTF. The CDR3 DNA is TGTGCCAGCAGTCGCGGGCGGCCATCTGGGGCCAACGTCCTGACTTTC.

V gene TRBV5-4 combines with J gene TRBJ2-2; D is perhaps TRBD1 (7 bases). V gave up 2 bases and J gave up 3 bases, with 11 bases separating them. Germline V gene sequence: CDR1 SGHNT, CDR2 YYREEE (reference sequence). The CDR3 spans 15 residues. The CDR3 reads CASSLTGEDTGELFF. CDR3 nucleotide sequence: TGTGCCAGCAGCTTAACAGGGGAGGACACCGGGGAGCTGTTTTTT.

The table lists this clone with a few counts. Here the CDR3 reads CASSWGQGVYEQYF. The CDR3 DNA follows: TGTGCCAGCAGCTGGGGACAGGGGGTCTACGAGCAGTACTTC. V is TRBV5-5 and J is TRBJ2-7; 11 bases fit TRBD1. In germline, CDR1 is SGHKS, CDR2 YYEKEE (reference sequence). The J segment lost 3 bases and the V segment lost 3 bases, leaving 2 bases of the junction unmatched. The CDR3 is 14 residues long.

A remark on this clone: Within the sample, other DNA sequences also encode this same CDR3. The chain couples TRBV6-5 to TRBJ1-1; D remains ambiguous. CDR3 length: 14 amino acids. The germline CDR1 and CDR2 sequences are MNHEY and SVGAGI. V was trimmed by 4 bases and J by 4 bases, leaving 13 bases between them. CDR3 sequence reads: CASSSTWGGTEAFF. In DNA, the CDR3 is TGTGCCAGCAGTTCTACGTGGGGAGGCACTGAAGCTTTCTTT.

This chain connects TRBV19 to TRBJ1-4; D possibly corresponds to TRBD1 (5 bases). CDR3 size: 13 residues. Germline V lookup: CDR1 LNHDA, CDR2 SQIVND (reference sequence). Deletions cut 5 bases from V and 8 bases from J, with 12 bases between. CDR3 region: CASSWQGLEKLFF. In nucleotides, the CDR3 is TGTGCCAGTAGTTGGCAGGGCCTGGAAAAACTGTTTTTT.